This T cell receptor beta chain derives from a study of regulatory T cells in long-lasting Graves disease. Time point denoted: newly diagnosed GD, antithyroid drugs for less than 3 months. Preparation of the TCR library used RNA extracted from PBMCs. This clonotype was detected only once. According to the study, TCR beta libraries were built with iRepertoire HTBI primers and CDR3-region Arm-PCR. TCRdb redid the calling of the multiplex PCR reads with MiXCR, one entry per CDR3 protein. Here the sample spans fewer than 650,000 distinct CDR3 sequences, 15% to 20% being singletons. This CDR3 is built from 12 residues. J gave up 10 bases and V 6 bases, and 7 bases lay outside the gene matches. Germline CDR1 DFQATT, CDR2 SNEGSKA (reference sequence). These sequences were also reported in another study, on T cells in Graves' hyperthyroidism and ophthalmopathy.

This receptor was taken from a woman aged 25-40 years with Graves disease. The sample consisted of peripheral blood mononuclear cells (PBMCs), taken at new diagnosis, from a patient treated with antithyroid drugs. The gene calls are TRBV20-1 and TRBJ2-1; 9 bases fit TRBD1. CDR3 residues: CSAGRQGVEQFF. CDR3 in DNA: TGCAGTGCGGGGAGACAGGGGGTCGAGCAGTTCTTC.